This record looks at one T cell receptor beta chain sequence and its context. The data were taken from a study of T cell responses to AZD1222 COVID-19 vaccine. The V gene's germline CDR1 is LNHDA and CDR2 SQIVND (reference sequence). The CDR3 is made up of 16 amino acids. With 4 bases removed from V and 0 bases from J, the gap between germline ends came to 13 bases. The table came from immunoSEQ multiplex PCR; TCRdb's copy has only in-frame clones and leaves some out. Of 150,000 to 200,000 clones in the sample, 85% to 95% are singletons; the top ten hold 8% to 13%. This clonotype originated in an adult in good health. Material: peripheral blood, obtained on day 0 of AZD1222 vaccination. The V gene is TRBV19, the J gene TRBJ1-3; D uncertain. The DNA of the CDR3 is TGTGCCAGTAGTAACGTCAGCCTGAGCTCTGGAAACACCATATATTTT. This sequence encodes CASSNVSLSSGNTIYF.